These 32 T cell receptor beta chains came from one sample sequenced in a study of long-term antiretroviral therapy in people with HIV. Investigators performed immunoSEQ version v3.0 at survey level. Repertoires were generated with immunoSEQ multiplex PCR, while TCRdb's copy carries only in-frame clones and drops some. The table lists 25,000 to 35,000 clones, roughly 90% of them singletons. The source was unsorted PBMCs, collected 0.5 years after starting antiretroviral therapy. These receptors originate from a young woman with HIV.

CDR3 amino acids: CASSLESRASYEQYF. The CDR3 bases are TGCGCCAGCAGCTTGGAGAGCAGGGCCTCCTACGAGCAGTACTTC. The chain employs TRBV5-1 and TRBJ2-5; tentatively, D is TRBD1 (5 bases). The assigned J gene may be wrong: the sequence end matches TRBJ2-7 better. The CDR3 loop spans 15 amino acids. Germline CDR1 and CDR2: SGHRS and YFSETQ.

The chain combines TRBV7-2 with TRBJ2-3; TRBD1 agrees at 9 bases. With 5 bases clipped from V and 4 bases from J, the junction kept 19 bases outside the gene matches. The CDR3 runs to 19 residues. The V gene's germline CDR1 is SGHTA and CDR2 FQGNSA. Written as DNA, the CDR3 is TGTGCCAGCAGCGGGCGCGGGGGACAGGGAGTGTTAGTAGCAGATACGCAGTATTTT. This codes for CASSGRGGQGVLVADTQYF.

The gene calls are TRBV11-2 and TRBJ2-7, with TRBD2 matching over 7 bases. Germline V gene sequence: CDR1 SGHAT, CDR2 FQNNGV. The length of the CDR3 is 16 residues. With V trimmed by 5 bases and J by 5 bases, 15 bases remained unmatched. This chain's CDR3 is CASSRWGSGVLDEQYF. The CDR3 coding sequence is TGTGCCAGCAGCCGCTGGGGGAGCGGGGTCCTGGACGAGCAGTACTTC.

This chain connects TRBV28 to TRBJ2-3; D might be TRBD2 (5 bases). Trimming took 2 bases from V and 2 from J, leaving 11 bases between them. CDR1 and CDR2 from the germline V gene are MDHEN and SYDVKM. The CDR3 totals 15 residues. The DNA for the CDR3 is TGTGCCAGCAGTTTAACACGGACTGTCACAGATACGCAGTATTTT. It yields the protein CASSLTRTVTDTQYF.

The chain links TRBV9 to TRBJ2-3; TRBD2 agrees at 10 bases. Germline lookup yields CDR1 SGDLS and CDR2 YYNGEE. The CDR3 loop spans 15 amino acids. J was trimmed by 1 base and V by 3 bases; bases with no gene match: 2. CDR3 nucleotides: TGTGCCAGCAGCGACGGACTAGCGGGCACAGATACGCAGTATTTT. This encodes CASSDGLAGTDTQYF.

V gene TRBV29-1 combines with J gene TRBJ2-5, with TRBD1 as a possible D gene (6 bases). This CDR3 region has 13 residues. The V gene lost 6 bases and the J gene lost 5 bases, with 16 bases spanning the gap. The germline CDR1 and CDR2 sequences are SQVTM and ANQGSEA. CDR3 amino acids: CSVNQGYEETQYF. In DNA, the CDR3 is TGCAGCGTAAACCAGGGGTACGAGGAGACCCAGTACTTC.

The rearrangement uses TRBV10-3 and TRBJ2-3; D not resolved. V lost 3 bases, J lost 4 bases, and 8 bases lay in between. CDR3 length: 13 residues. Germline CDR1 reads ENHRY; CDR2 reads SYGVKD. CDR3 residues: CAISDDQADTQYF. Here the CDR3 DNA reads TGTGCCATCAGTGATGACCAGGCAGATACGCAGTATTTT.

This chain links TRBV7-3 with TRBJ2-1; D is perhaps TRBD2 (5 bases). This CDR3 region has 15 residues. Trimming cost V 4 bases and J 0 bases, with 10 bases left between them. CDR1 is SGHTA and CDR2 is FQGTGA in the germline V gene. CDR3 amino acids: CASSSEGYSYNEQFF. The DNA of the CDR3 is TGTGCCAGCAGCTCTGAGGGATACTCCTACAATGAGCAGTTCTTC.

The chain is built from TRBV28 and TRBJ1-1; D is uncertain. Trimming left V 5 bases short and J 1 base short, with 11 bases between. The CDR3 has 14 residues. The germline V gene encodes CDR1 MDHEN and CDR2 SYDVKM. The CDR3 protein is CASSPYSGNTEAFF. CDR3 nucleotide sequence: TGTGCCAGCAGTCCTTACTCAGGGAACACTGAAGCTTTCTTT.

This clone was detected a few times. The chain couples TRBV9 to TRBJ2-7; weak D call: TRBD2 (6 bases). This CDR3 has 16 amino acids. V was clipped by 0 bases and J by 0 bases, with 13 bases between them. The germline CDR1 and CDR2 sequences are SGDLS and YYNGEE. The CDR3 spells CASSVGGRPTSYEQYF. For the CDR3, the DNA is TGTGCCAGCAGCGTAGGAGGGAGGCCTACCTCCTACGAGCAGTACTTC.

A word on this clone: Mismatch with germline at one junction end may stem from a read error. The CDR3 loop is CASSLGTGLTAQYF. The CDR3 region has the DNA TGTGCCAGCAGCCTAGGCACAGGGTTGACTGCGCAGTACTTC. The chain links TRBV13 to TRBJ2-7; a weak D match, TRBD1 (6 bases). Germline loops: CDR1 PRHDT, CDR2 FYEKMQ (reference sequence). The CDR3 extends over 14 amino acids.

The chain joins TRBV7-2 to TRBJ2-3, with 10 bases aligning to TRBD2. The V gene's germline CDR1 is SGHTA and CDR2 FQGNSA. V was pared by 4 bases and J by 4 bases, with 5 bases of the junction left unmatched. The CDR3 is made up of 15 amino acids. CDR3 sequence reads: CASSYIAGGPDTQYF. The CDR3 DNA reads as TGTGCCAGCAGCTATATAGCGGGAGGCCCAGATACGCAGTATTTT.

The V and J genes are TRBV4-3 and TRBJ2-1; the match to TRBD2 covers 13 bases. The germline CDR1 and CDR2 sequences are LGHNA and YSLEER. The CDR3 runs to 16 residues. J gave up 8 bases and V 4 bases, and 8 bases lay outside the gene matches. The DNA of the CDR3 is TGCGCCAGCAGCCCTTCCAGGACTAGCGGGAGTTATGAGCAGTTCTTC. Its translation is CASSPSRTSGSYEQFF.

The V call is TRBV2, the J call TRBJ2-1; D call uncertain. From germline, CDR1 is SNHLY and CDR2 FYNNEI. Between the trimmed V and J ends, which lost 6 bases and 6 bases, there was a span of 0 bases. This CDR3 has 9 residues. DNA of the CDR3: TGTGCCAGCAGCAATGAGCAGTTCTTC. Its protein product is CASSNEQFF.

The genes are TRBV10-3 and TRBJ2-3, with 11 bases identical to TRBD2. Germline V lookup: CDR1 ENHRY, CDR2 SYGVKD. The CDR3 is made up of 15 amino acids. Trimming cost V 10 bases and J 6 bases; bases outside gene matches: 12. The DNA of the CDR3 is TGTGCCAGCACTGTCAGTAGCGGGGGGGCGGATACGCAGTATTTT. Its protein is CASTVSSGGADTQYF.

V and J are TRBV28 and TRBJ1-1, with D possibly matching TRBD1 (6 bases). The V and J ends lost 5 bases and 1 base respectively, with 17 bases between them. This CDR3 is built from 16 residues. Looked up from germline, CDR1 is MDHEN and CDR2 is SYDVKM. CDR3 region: CASSLLIGTKNTEAFF. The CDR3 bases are TGTGCCAGCAGTCTCCTGATAGGGACAAAGAACACTGAAGCTTTCTTT.

Here the CDR3 DNA reads TGTGCCAGCAGCCGGGGTACAGGGGGCGGTTGGACAGATACGCAGTATTTT. As protein: CASSRGTGGGWTDTQYF. This chain links TRBV14 with TRBJ2-3; TRBD1 matches 9 bases. V shed 4 bases, J shed 3 bases, and the junction held 11 bases outside the gene matches. This CDR3 spans 17 amino acids. Germline-derived CDR1 and CDR2 are SGHDN and FVKESK.

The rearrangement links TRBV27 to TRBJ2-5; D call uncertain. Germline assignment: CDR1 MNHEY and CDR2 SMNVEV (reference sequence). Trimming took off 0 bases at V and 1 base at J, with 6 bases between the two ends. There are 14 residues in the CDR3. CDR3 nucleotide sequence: TGTGCCAGCAGTTTATCTGGCAGCCAAGAGACCCAGTACTTC. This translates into CASSLSGSQETQYF.

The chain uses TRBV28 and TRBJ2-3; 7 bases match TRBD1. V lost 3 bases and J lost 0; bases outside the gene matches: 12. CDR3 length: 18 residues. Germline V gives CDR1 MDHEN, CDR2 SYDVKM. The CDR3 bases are TGTGCCAGCAGTTTTCAACTTTTTTCGGGACAGAGCACAGATACGCAGTATTTT. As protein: CASSFQLFSGQSTDTQYF.

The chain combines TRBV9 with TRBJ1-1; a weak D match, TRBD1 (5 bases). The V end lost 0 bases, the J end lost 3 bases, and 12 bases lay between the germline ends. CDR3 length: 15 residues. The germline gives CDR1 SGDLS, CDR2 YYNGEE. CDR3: CASSVVSMTDTEAFF. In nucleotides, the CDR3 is TGTGCCAGCAGCGTAGTCTCTATGACAGACACTGAAGCTTTCTTT. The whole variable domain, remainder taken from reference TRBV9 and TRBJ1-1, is DSGVTQTPKHLITATGQRVTLRCSPRSGDLSVYWYQQSLDQGLQFLIQYYNGEERAKGNILERFSAQQFPDLHSELNLSSLELGDSALYFCASSVVSMTDTEAFFGQGTRLTVV.

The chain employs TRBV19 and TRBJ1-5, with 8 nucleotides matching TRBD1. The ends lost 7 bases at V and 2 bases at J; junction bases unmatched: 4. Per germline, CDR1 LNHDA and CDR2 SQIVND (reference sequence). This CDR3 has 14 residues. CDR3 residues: CASNDRGGNQPQHF. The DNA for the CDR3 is TGTGCCAGTAACGACAGGGGCGGCAATCAGCCCCAGCATTTT.

The CDR3 DNA sequence: TGTGCCAGCAGTGAAGGGACTAGCGGCACAGATACGCAGTATTTT. Amino acids: CASSEGTSGTDTQYF. The chain is built from TRBV9 and TRBJ2-3; 10 nucleotides line up with TRBD2. This CDR3 comprises 15 residues. The V gene's germline CDR1 is SGDLS and CDR2 YYNGEE. V was clipped by 5 bases and J by 1 base; unmatched bases: 4.

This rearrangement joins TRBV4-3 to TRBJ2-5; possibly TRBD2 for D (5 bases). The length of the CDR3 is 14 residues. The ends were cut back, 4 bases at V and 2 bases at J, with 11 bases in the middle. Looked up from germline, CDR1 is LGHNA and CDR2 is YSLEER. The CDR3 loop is CASSRELKQETQYF. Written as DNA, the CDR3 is TGCGCCAGCAGCCGGGAGCTAAAACAAGAGACCCAGTACTTC.

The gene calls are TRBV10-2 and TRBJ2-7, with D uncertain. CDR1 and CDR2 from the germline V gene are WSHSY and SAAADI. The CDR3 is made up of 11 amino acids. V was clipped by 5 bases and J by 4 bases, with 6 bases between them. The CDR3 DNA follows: TGCGCCAGCAGTCCAGAATACGAGCAGTACTTC. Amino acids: CASSPEYEQYF.

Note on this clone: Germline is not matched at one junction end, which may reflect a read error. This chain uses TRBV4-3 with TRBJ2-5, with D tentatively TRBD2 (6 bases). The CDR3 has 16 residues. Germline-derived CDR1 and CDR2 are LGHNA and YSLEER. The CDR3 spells CVSSQDSTGRAETQYF. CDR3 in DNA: TGCGTCAGCAGCCAAGATTCGACCGGGAGAGCGGAGACCCAGTACTTC.

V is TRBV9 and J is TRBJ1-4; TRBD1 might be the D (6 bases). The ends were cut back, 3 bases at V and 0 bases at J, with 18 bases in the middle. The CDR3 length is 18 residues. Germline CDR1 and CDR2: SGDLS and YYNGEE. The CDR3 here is CASSGEGGGFATNEKLFF. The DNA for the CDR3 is TGTGCCAGCAGCGGAGAGGGGGGTGGTTTTGCAACTAATGAAAAACTGTTTTTT. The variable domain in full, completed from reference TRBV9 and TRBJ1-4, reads DSGVTQTPKHLITATGQRVTLRCSPRSGDLSVYWYQQSLDQGLQFLIQYYNGEERAKGNILERFSAQQFPDLHSELNLSSLELGDSALYFCASSGEGGGFATNEKLFFGSGTQLSVL.

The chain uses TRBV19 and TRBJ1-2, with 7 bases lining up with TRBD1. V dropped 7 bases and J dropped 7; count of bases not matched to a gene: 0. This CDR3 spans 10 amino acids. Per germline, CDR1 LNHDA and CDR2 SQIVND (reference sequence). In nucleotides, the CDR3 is TGTGCCAGTAAGGGGGCTGGCTACACCTTC. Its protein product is CASKGAGYTF.

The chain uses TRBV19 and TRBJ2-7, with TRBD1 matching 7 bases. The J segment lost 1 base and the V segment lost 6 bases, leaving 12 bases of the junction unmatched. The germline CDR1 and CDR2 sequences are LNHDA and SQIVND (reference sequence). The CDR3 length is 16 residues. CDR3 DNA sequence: TGTGCCAGTAGCCGACTACAGGGGACACCATCCTACGAGCAGTACTTC. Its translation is CASSRLQGTPSYEQYF. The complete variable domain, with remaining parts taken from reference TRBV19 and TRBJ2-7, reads DGGITQSPKYLFRKEGQNVTLSCEQNLNHDAMYWYRQDPGQGLRLIYYSQIVNDFQKGDIAEGYSVSREKKESFPLTVTSAQKNPTAFYLCASSRLQGTPSYEQYFGPGTRLTVT.

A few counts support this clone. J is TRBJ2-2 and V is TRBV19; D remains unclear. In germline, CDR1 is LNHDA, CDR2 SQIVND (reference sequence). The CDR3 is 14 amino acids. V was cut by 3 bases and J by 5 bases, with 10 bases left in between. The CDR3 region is CASSIWVETGELFF. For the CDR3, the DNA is TGTGCCAGTAGTATTTGGGTGGAAACCGGGGAGCTGTTTTTT. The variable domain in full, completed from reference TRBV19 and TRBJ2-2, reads DGGITQSPKYLFRKEGQNVTLSCEQNLNHDAMYWYRQDPGQGLRLIYYSQIVNDFQKGDIAEGYSVSREKKESFPLTVTSAQKNPTAFYLCASSIWVETGELFFGEGSRLTVL.

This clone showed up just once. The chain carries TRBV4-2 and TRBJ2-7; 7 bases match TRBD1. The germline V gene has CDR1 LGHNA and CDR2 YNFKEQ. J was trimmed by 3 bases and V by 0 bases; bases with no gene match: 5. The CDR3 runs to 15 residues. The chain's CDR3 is CASSQEQGFRYEQYF. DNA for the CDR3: TGTGCCAGCAGCCAAGAACAGGGGTTCCGCTACGAGCAGTACTTC.

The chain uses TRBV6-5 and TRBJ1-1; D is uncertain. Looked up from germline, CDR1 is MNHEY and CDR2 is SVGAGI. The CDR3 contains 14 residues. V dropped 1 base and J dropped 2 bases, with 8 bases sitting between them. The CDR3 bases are TGTGCCAGCAGTTACTATCTCGAAAACACTGAAGCTTTCTTT. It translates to CASSYYLENTEAFF.

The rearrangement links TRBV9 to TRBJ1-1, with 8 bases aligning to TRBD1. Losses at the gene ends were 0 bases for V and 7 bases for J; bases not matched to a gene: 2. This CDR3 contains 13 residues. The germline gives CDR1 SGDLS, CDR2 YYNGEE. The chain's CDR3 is CASSVEQGDEAFF. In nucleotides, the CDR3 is TGTGCCAGCAGCGTAGAACAGGGGGATGAAGCTTTCTTT.